The clone carrying this T cell receptor beta chain was detected many times. Researchers amplified the TCR beta CDR3 regions from RNA transcripts. First-round RT-PCR of the TCR CDR3 relied on the HTBI primer set. TCRdb reprocessed the multiplex PCR reads via MiXCR and lists one record per CDR3 protein. Of about 500,000 distinct CDR3 sequences listed, around 15% are singletons. These data come from a study of T cells in Graves' hyperthyroidism and ophthalmopathy. Trimming removed 1 base at V and 1 base at J, with 11 bases between. CDR1 and CDR2 from the germline V gene are MNHNS and SASEGT. This CDR3 has 15 amino acids.

This TCR was sampled from a woman aged 18-29 years with Graves' hyperthyroidism. J is TRBJ2-7 and V is TRBV6-1, with D possibly matching TRBD1 (5 bases). Source material: blood. The CDR3 is CASSEGGSVSYEQYV. CDR3 nucleotide sequence: TGTGCCAGCAGTGAAGGGGGCTCCGTATCCTACGAGCAGTACGTC.